The clone carrying this T cell receptor beta chain was recorded a few times. This sample was included in a study of blood T cells in healthy people across ages. Combining a sample-barcoded 5' primer with a J-beta primer mix, a second PCR ran for roughly 7 to 11 cycles. Each cDNA molecule was tagged by a template-switch adaptor with 12 random nucleotides. A single record per CDR3 protein comes from TCRdb applying MiXCR to the 5' RACE reads. This repertoire shows hundreds of thousands of distinct CDR3 sequences, approximately 30% found once; its top ten account for roughly 14%. This sequence was found in an elderly woman in good health. The specimen sequenced was blood.

The CDR3 reads CASSATGGYETQYF. The CDR3 DNA follows: TGTGCCAGCTCTGCAACAGGGGGCTATGAGACCCAGTACTTC. V is TRBV18 and J is TRBJ2-5; 9 bases align to TRBD1. CDR1 is KGHSH, CDR2 LQKENI, per germline. The CDR3 loop spans 14 amino acids. V was pared by 6 bases and J by 5 bases, with 7 bases of the junction left unmatched. Filled out from reference TRBV18 and TRBJ2-5, the complete variable domain reads NAGVMQNPRHLVRRRGQEARLRCSPMKGHSHVYWYRQLPEEGLKFMVYLQKENIIDESGMPKERFSAEFPKEGPSILRIQQVVRGDSAAYFCASSATGGYETQYFGPGTRLLVL.